The present T cell receptor beta chain was sequenced within a study of T cells in narcolepsy. Regarding the study as a whole: Reportedly, autoreactive clonotypes were serially detected in patients' blood but not controls'. Some memory CD4+ repertoires had no autoreactive clone sequences. Same-patient CSF and blood CD4+ T cell clonotypes included HCRT-specific and TRIB2-specific autoreactive ones.

In regard to this clone: No antigen is known for it.

The length of the CDR3 is 12 residues. V was shortened by 3 bases and J by 5 bases, with 8 bases between the two germline ends. Germline CDR1 is SGHKS and CDR2 is YYEKEE (reference sequence). Sequencing used immunoSEQ multiplex PCR; TCRdb keeps in-frame clones, though not all of them. The profile shows about 33,000 clones, approximately 84% of them singletons. The sequencing sample was made of CD45RA- memory CD4+ T cells from PBMCs. The chain uses TRBV5-5 and TRBJ1-1; D unclear. This TCR derives from a human donor with narcolepsy. The CDR3 DNA is TGTGCCAGCAGCTGGCAGAGAACTGAAGCTTTCTTT. This gives the protein CASSWQRTEAFF.